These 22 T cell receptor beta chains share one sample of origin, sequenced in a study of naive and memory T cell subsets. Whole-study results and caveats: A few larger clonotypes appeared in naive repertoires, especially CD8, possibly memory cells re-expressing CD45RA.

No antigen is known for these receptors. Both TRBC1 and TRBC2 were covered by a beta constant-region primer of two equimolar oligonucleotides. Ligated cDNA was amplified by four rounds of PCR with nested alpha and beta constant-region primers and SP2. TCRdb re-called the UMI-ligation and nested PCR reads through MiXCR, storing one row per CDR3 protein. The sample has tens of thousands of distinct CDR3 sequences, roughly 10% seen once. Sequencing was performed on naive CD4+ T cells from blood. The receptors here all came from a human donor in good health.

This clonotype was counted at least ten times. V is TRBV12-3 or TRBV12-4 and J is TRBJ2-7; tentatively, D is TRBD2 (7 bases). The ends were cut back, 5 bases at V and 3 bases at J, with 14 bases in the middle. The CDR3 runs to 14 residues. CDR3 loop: CASSLTGTIYEQYF. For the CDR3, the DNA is TGTGCCAGCAGTCTAACAGGGACTATCTACGAGCAGTACTTC.

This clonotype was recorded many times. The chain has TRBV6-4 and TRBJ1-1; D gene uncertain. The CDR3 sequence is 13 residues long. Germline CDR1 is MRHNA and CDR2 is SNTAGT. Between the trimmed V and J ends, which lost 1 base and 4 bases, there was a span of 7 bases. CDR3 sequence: CASSDFSGTEAFF. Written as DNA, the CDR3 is TGTGCCAGCAGTGACTTTTCAGGCACTGAAGCTTTCTTT.

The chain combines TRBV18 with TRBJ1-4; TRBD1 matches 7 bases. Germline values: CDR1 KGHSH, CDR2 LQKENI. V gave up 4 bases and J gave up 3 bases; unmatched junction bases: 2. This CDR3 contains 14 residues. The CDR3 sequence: CASSQGAANEKLFF. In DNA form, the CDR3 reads TGTGCCAGCTCACAGGGGGCTGCTAATGAAAAACTGTTTTTT.

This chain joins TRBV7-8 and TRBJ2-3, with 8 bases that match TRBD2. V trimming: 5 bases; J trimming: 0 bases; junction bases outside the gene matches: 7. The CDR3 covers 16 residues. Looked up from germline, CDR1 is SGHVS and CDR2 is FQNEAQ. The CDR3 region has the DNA TGTGCCAGCAGCCCCCGGGGGGGGAGTAGCACAGATACGCAGTATTTT. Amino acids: CASSPRGGSSTDTQYF.

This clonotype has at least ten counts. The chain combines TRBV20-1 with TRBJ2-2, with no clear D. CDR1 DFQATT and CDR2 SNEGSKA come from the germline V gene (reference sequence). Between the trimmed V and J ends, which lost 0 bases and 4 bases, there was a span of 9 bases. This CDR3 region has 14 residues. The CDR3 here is CSARDPPFTGELFF. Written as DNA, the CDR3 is TGCAGTGCTAGAGATCCCCCGTTCACCGGGGAGCTGTTTTTT.

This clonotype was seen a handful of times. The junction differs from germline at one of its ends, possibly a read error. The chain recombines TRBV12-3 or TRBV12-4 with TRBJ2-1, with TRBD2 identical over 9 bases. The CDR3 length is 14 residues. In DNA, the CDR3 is TGTGCCAGCAGGTTAGCGGGAGTGTCTAGTGAGCAGTTCTTC. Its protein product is CASRLAGVSSEQFF.

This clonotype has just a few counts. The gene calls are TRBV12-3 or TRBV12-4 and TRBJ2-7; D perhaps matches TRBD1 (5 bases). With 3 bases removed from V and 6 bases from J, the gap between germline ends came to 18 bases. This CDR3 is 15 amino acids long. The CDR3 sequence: CASSFSHNLGVEQYF. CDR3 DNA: TGTGCCAGCAGTTTTTCTCACAACCTAGGGGTCGAGCAGTACTTC.

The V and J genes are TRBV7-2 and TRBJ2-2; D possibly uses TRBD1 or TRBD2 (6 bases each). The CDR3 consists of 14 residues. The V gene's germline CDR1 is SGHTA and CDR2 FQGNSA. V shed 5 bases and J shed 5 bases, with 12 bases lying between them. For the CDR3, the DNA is TGTGCCAGCAGCCGAAGGGGGGTAACCGGGGAGCTGTTTTTT. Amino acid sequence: CASSRRGVTGELFF.

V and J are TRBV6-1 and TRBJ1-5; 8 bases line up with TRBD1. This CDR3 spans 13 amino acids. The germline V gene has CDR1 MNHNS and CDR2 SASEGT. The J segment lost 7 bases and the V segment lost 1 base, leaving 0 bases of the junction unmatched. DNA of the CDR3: TGTGCCAGCAGTGAAGACAGGGGGCAGCCCCAGCATTTT. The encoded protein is CASSEDRGQPQHF.

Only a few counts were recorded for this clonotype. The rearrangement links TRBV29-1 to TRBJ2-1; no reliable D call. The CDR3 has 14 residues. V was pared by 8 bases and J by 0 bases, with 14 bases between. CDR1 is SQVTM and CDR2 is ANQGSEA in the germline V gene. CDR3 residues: CSHSRQSSYNEQFF. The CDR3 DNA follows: TGCAGCCACTCGCGGCAGAGCTCCTACAATGAGCAGTTCTTC.

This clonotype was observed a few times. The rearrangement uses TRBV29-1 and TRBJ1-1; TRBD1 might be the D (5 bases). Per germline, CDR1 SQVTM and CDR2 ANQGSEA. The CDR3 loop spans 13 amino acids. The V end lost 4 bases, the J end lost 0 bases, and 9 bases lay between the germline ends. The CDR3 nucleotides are TGCAGCGTTGGTGGGGGAATGAACACTGAAGCTTTCTTT. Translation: CSVGGGMNTEAFF.

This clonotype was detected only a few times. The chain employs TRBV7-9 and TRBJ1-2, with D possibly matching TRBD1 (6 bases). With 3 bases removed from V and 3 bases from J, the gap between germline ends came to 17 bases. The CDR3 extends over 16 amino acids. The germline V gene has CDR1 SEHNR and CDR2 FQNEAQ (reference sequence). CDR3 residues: CASSLGEQGHYYGYTF. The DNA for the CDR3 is TGTGCCAGCAGCTTGGGGGAACAGGGCCACTACTATGGCTACACCTTC.

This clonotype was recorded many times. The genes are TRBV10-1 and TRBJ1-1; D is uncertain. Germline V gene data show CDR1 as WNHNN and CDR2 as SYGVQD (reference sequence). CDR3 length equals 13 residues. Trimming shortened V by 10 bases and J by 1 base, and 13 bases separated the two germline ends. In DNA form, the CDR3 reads TGCGCCACCGAAGCCCGGGAGAACACTGAAGCTTTCTTT. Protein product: CATEARENTEAFF.

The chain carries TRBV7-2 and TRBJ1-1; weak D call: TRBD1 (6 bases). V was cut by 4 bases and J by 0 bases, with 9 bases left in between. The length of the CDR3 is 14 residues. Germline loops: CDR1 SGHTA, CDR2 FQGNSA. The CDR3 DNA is TGTGCCAGCAGCTCAGGGGTCCTGAACACTGAAGCTTTCTTT. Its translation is CASSSGVLNTEAFF. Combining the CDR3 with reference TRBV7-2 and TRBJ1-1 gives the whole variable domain GAGVSQSPSNKVTEKGKDVELRCDPISGHTALYWYRQSLGQGLEFLIYFQGNSAPDKSGLPSDRFSAERTGGSVSTLTIQRTQQEDSAVYLCASSSGVLNTEAFFGQGTRLTVV.

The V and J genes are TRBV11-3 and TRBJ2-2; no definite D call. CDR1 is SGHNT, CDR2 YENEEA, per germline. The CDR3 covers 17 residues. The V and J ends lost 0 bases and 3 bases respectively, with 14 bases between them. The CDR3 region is CASSLDRWQTYTGELFF. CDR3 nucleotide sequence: TGTGCCAGCAGCTTAGATCGGTGGCAGACTTACACCGGGGAGCTGTTTTTT.

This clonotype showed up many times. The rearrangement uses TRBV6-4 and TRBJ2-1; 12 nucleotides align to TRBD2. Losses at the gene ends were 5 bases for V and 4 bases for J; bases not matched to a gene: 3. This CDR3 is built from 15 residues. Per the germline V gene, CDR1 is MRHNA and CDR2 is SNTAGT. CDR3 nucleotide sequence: TGTGCCAGCAGTTACGGACTAGCGGGATACAATGAGCAGTTCTTC. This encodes CASSYGLAGYNEQFF.

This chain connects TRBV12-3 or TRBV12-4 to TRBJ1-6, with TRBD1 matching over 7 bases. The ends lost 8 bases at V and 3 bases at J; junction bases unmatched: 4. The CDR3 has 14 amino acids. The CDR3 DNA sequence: TGTGCCAGCCGGGACAGCCGCTATAATTCACCCCTCCACTTT. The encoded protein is CASRDSRYNSPLHF.

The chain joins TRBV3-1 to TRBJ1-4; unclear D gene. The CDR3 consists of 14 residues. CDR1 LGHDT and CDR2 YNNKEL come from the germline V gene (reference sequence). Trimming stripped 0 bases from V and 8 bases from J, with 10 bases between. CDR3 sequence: CASSQERGSEKLFF. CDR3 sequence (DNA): TGTGCCAGCAGCCAAGAAAGAGGCAGCGAAAAACTGTTTTTT.

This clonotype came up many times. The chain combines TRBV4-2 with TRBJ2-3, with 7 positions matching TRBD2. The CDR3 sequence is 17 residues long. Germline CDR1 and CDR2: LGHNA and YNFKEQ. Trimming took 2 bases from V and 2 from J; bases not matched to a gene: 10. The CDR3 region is CASSQFVLAANTDTQYF. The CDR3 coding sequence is TGTGCCAGCAGCCAATTTGTCCTAGCGGCTAACACAGATACGCAGTATTTT.

CDR3 DNA: TGCAGTGCTAAGGACAGCGGGAATTCACCCCTCCACTTT. This sequence encodes CSAKDSGNSPLHF. The chain links TRBV20-1 to TRBJ1-6; tentative D call: TRBD1 (6 bases). The length of the CDR3 is 13 residues. Deletions cut 4 bases from V and 7 bases from J, with 11 bases between. The germline V gene encodes CDR1 DFQATT and CDR2 SNEGSKA (reference sequence).

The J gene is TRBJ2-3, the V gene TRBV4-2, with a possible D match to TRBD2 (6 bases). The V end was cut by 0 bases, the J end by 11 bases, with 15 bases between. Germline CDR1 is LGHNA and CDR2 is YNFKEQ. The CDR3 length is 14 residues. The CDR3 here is CASSQETGVVRQYF. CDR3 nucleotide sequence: TGTGCCAGCAGCCAAGAAACGGGAGTGGTTAGGCAGTATTTT.

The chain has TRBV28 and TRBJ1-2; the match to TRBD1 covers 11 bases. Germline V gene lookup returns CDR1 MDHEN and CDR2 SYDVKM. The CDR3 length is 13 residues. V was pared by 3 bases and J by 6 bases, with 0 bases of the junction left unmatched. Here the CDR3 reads CASSLGQGDGYTF. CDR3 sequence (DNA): TGTGCCAGCAGTTTGGGACAGGGGGATGGCTACACCTTC.